The text below deals with one TCR beta chain. Trimming stripped 2 bases from V and 15 bases from J, with 14 bases between. Germline V gene lookup returns CDR1 MDHEN and CDR2 SYDVKM. This CDR3 has 12 residues. Profiling relied on immunoSEQ multiplex PCR, and the TCRdb table lists in-frame clones only, not all of them. The table includes just over 80,000 clones, 94% detected once. The sample belongs to a study of technical replicates of blood from several donors. Source material: T cells isolated from PBMCs. The source of this sequence is a human donor in good health. This rearrangement joins TRBV28 to TRBJ2-1; D gene uncertain. The CDR3 reads CASSLPSLYWFF. For the CDR3, the DNA is TGTGCCAGCAGTTTACCCTCCCTGTATTGGTTCTTC.